A selection of T cell receptor beta chains follows, all from one sample in a study of beta chain features in type 1 diabetes. Here immunoSEQ multiplex PCR was the method, and the copy in TCRdb shows in-frame clones only, minus some. The data hold fewer than 400,000 clones, with around 9.7% observed a single time. Specimen: central memory CD4+ T cells from blood. These TCRs come from a man aged 25-45 years with type 1 diabetes. Each CDR3 is given with its conserved first and last residue. A D gene is named only where the DNA matches it firmly. Some rows mark clone size as missing; the rest say once, few, many or name a class of expanded clone.

TRBJ2-3,-,TRBV27,15,many,CASSPQGRVTDTQYF,TGTGCCAGCAGCCCACAGGGGAGGGTCACAGATACGCAGTATTTT
TRBJ2-3,-,TRBV30,12,-,CAWSVRGASQYF,TGTGCCTGGAGCGTCAGGGGGGCCTCGCAGTATTTT
TRBJ2-6,-,TRBV5-6,18,few,CASSSRYRVTSGANVLTF,TGTGCCAGCAGCTCACGGTACAGGGTTACCTCTGGGGCCAACGTCCTGACTTTC
TRBJ2-3,-,TRBV13,16,few,CASSSRYSGGTDTQYF,TGTGCCAGCAGCTCCCGCTATAGCGGAGGCACAGATACGCAGTATTTT
TRBJ2-7,-,TRBV6-5,12,few,CASSYSGDEQYF,TGTGCCAGCAGTTACTCAGGGGACGAGCAGTACTTC
TRBJ1-1,-,TRBV7-2,14,few,CASSFGTVNTEAFF,TGTGCCAGCAGCTTCGGGACGGTGAACACTGAAGCTTTCTTT
TRBJ2-7,TRBD2,TRBV4-2,15,few,CASSQGLAGAYEQYF,TGTGCCAGCAGCCAAGGACTAGCGGGGGCCTACGAGCAGTACTTC
TRBJ1-2,-,TRBV14,13,few,CASSPGPNYGYTF,TGTGCCAGCAGCCCAGGGCCTAACTATGGCTACACCTTC
TRBJ2-5,TRBD2,TRBV5-1,15,once,CASSTGTSGEETQYF,TGCGCCAGCAGCACGGGGACTAGCGGAGAAGAGACCCAGTACTTC
TRBJ1-2,TRBD1,TRBV2,13,-,CASSSGQGRGYTF,TGTGCCAGCAGTTCGGGACAGGGGAGAGGCTACACCTTC
TRBJ2-7,-,TRBV6-1,12,few,CASSESVGEQYF,TGTGCCAGCAGTGAAAGCGTCGGCGAGCAGTACTTC
TRBJ1-1,-,TRBV30,13,few,CAWRDERNTEAFF,TGTGCCTGGAGGGATGAGAGAAACACTGAAGCTTTCTTT
TRBJ2-1,-,TRBV7-2,15,few,CASSPLPGRGNEQFF,TGTGCCAGCAGCCCTCTTCCCGGCAGGGGCAATGAGCAGTTCTTC
TRBJ1-6,-,TRBV7-2,15,few,CASSSRGGRDSPLHF,TGTGCCAGCAGCTCGAGGGGGGGGAGGGATTCACCCCTCCACTTT
TRBJ1-6,-,TRBV7-2,15,few,CASSLPGSYNSPLHF,TGTGCCAGCAGCTTACCGGGCTCCTATAATTCACCCCTCCACTTT
TRBJ1-3,-,TRBV12-5,13,many,CASGPSSGNTIYF,TGTGCTAGTGGACCATCCTCTGGAAACACCATATATTTT
TRBJ2-5,TRBD2,TRBV2,15,-,CASPWSSGEMQTQYF,TGTGCCAGTCCCTGGTCTAGCGGGGAAATGCAGACCCAGTACTTC
TRBJ1-5,TRBD1,TRBV28,12,-,CASSLYDRGKHF,TGTGCCAGCAGTTTATACGACAGGGGTAAGCATTTT
TRBJ1-1,-,TRBV29-1,8,few,CSADEAFF,TGCAGCGCCGATGAAGCTTTCTTT
TRBJ2-7,-,TRBV5-1,14,many,CASSGSEGGYEQYF,TGCGCCAGCAGCGGCTCCGAAGGGGGGTACGAGCAGTACTTC
TRBJ1-6,TRBD1,TRBV27,15,few,CASSFSRQGYSPLHF,TGTGCCAGCAGTTTCTCCCGACAGGGGTACTCACCCCTCCACTTT
TRBJ2-5,-,TRBV18,13,few,CASSPVAQETQYF,TGTGCCAGCTCACCCGTGGCCCAAGAGACCCAGTACTTC
TRBJ2-6,-,TRBV14,19,few,CASSQDPSAGFLGANVLTF,TGTGCCAGCAGCCAAGATCCATCAGCAGGGTTTCTAGGGGCCAACGTCCTGACTTTC
TRBJ1-2,-,TRBV5-6,14,-,CASSFSDNYYGYTF,TGTGCCAGCAGCTTCTCGGACAACTACTATGGCTACACCTTC
TRBJ1-1,-,TRBV15,15,-,CATSTRGFGNTEAFF,TGTGCCACCAGCACCCGGGGTTTCGGCAACACTGAAGCTTTCTTT
TRBJ2-7,TRBD1,TRBV11-2,16,few,CASSLDPGQVAYEQYF,TGTGCCAGCAGCTTGGACCCGGGACAGGTCGCCTACGAGCAGTACTTC
TRBJ1-2,-,TRBV6-5,12,few,CASSLVGADYTF,TGTGCCAGCAGTTTAGTAGGGGCCGACTACACCTTC
TRBJ1-2,-,TRBV2,12,-,CASSAVNYGYTF,TGTGCCAGCAGTGCGGTTAACTATGGCTACACCTTC
TRBJ1-4,-,TRBV29-1,12,few,CSVASGAEKLFF,TGCAGCGTTGCCTCCGGTGCGGAAAAACTGTTTTTT
TRBJ2-3,-,TRBV5-1,15,-,CASSLEGKSTDTQYF,TGCGCCAGCAGCTTGGAAGGGAAGAGCACAGATACGCAGTATTTT
TRBJ1-4,-,TRBV10-3,14,few,CAISEGRPNEKLFF,TGTGCCATCAGTGAGGGCAGGCCTAATGAAAAACTGTTTTTT
TRBJ2-2,-,TRBV29-1,13,few,CSVEGRRNGELFF,TGCAGCGTTGAAGGGAGGAGGAACGGGGAGCTGTTTTTT
TRBJ2-3,-,TRBV10-1,11,-,CASSTGDTQYF,TGCGCCAGCAGTACGGGAGATACGCAGTATTTT
TRBJ1-4,TRBD1,TRBV11-2,15,-,CASSLALTGGEKLFF,TGTGCCAGCAGCTTGGCGTTAACAGGGGGGGAAAAACTGTTTTTT
TRBJ2-6,-,TRBV25-1,16,few,CASRPTPSSGANVLTF,TGTGCCAGCAGGCCAACCCCGTCCTCTGGGGCCAACGTCCTGACTTTC
TRBJ2-7,-,TRBV20-1,11,-,CSAQDYYEQYF,TGCAGTGCGCAGGACTACTACGAGCAGTACTTC
TRBJ2-1,-,TRBV4-3,14,-,CASSPGTSYNEQFF,TGCGCCAGCAGCCCGGGTACTTCCTACAATGAGCAGTTCTTC
TRBJ2-3,-,TRBV5-1,12,many,CASRGLTDTQYF,TGCGCCTCCCGCGGGCTCACAGATACGCAGTATTTT
TRBJ1-5,-,TRBV30,16,many,CAWRERGFKSDQPQHF,TGTGCCTGGAGGGAACGAGGTTTCAAGTCGGATCAGCCCCAGCATTTT
TRBJ2-2,-,TRBV15,17,many,CATSTNLQGTNTGELFF,TGTGCCACCAGCACCAATCTACAGGGGACTAACACCGGGGAGCTGTTTTTT
TRBJ1-6,-,TRBV6-5,16,few,CASSYSWEVYNSPLHF,TGTGCCAGCAGTTACTCGTGGGAGGTATATAATTCACCCCTCCACTTT
TRBJ2-7,TRBD1,TRBV5-4,13,-,CASSWDRAYEQYF,TGTGCCAGCAGCTGGGACAGAGCCTACGAGCAGTACTTC
TRBJ2-7,-,TRBV4-3,13,few,CASRPTGGGEQYF,TGCGCCAGCAGACCTACAGGGGGGGGCGAGCAGTACTTC
TRBJ1-5,TRBD1,TRBV28,16,many,CASSLGNQGGNQPQHF,TGTGCCAGCAGTTTGGGTAATCAGGGGGGGAATCAGCCCCAGCATTTT
TRBJ2-3,-,TRBV27,15,few,CASSFDREGTDTQYF,TGTGCCAGCAGTTTTGACAGGGAGGGGACAGATACGCAGTATTTT
TRBJ1-2,TRBD1,TRBV5-1,16,few,CASSLSPLGQNYGYTF,TGCGCCAGCAGCTTGTCCCCCCTGGGACAGAACTATGGCTACACCTTC
TRBJ1-1,TRBD1,TRBV7-2,15,-,CASQGVRVGNTEAFF,TGTGCCAGCCAGGGGGTGAGGGTTGGAAACACTGAAGCTTTCTTT
TRBJ2-5,-,TRBV30,13,few,CAWSRLLGETQYF,TGTGCCTGGAGTCGGTTATTGGGAGAGACCCAGTACTTC
TRBJ2-1,TRBD2,TRBV9,14,few,CASSVGQTSAVQFF,TGTGCCAGCAGCGTAGGCCAGACTAGCGCGGTGCAGTTCTTC
TRBJ2-5,TRBD2,TRBV7-2,18,few,CASSLVPGTSGGQETQYF,TGTGCCAGCAGCTTAGTACCTGGGACTAGCGGGGGCCAAGAGACCCAGTACTTC
TRBJ1-1,-,TRBV7-6,14,-,CASSPTVGGTEAFF,TGTGCCAGCAGCCCGACAGTTGGAGGCACTGAAGCTTTCTTT
TRBJ1-6,-,TRBV2,13,few,CASTTRRDSPLHF,TGTGCCAGCACCACACGGCGCGATTCACCCCTCCACTTT
TRBJ2-5,TRBD2,TRBV6-1,15,-,CASSQAGGPQETQYF,TGTGCCAGCAGTCAAGCGGGGGGGCCACAAGAGACCCAGTACTTC
TRBJ2-3,TRBD2,TRBV7-9,14,many,CASSFSGATDTQYF,TGTGCCAGCAGCTTTAGCGGGGCAACAGATACGCAGTATTTT
TRBJ1-1,-,TRBV7-9,14,-,CASSFREGRAEAFF,TGTGCCAGCAGCTTCCGGGAAGGGAGAGCTGAAGCTTTCTTT
TRBJ2-1,-,TRBV28,16,few,CASRRSGARSGNEQFF,TGTGCCAGCAGGCGGTCGGGGGCCAGATCGGGCAATGAGCAGTTCTTC
TRBJ2-5,-,TRBV5-6,16,-,CASSLIGLRSEETQYF,TGTGCCAGCAGCTTGATTGGACTACGAAGTGAAGAGACCCAGTACTTC